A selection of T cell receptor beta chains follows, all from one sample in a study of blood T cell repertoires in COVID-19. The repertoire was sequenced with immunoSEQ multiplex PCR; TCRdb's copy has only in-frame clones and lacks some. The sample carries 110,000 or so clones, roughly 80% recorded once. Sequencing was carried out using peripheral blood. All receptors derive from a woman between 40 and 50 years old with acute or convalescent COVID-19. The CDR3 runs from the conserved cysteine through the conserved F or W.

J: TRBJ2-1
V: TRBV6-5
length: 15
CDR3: CASSYGTGFSNEQFF

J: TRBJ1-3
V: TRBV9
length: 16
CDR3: CASSVGARGSGNTIYF

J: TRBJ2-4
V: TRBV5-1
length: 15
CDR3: CASSLEALAKNIQYF

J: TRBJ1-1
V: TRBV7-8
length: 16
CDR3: CASSFSGTALNTEAFF

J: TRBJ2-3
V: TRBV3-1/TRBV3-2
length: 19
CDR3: CASSQDPPRAGGRGDTQYF

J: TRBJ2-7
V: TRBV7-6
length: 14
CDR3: CASSSRGALSEQYF

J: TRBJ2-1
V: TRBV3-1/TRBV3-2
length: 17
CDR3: CASSQGVAGGQVDEQFF

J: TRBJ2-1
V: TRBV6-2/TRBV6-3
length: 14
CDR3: CASSLATSYNEQFF

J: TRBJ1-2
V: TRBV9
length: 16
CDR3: CASTLTGGRDHYGYTF

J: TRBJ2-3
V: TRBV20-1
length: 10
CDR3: CSVELDTQYF

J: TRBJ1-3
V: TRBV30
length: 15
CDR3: CACDEGDRGGNTIYF

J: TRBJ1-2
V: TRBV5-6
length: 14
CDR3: CASSLGAHDYGYTF

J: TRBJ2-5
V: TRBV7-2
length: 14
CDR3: CASSPPGVIETQYF

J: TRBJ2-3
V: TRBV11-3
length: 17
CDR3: CASSLGTSPRATDTQYF

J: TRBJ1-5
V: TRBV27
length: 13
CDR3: CASRDRKDQPQHF

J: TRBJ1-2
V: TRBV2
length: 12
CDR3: CASTLTGIGYTF

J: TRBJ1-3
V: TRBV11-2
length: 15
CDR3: CASSLSQGSGNTIYF

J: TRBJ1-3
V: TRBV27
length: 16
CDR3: CASSELSTGGRNTIYF

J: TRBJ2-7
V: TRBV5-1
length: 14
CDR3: CASSPGTDRYEQYF

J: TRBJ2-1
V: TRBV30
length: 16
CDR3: CAWSSASRGPNNEQFF

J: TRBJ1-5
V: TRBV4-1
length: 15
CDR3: CASSQGTGTNQPQHF

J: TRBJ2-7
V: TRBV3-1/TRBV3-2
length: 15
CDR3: CASSQTGGMAYEQYF

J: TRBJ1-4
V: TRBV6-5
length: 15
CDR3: CASSLSGGTNEKLFF

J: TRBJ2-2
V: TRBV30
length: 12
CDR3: CAWSAGSGELFF

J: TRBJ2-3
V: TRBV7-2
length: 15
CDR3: CASSTGTGSTDTQYF

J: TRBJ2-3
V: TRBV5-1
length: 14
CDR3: CASSQGGYTDTQYF

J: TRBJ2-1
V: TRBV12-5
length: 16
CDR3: CASGLAAGGLLNEQFF

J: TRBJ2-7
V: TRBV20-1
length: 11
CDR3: CSASPDYEQYF

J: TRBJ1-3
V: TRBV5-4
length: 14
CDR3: CASSPQPSGNTIYF

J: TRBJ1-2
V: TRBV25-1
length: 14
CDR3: CASSRFGQAEGYTF

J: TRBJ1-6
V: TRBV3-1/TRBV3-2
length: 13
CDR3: CASSTGVYSPLHF

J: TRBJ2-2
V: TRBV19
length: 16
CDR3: CASSKRQPIGTGELFF

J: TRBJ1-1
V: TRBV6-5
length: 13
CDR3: CASGDSGNTEAFF

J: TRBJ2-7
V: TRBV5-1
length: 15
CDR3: CASSLSSGASYEQYF

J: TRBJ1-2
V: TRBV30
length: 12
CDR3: CAWRHRDYGYTF

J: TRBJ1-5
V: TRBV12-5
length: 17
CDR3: CASGWPGGGAGNQPQHF

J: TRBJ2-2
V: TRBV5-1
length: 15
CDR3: CASSLDLGGTGELFF

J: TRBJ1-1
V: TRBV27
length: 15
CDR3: CASRPWTGRYDEAFF

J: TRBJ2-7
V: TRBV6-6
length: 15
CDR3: CASTNEGGGAYEQYF

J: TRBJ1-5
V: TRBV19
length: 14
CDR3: CASSIRYSNQPQHF

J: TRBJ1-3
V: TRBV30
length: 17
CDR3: CAWTPGQGARSGNTIYF

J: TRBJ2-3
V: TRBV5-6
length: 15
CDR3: CASSLGGPGTDTQYF

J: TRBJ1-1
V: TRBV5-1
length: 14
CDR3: CASTRGEQGTEAFF

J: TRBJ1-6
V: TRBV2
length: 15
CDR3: CASSARTASNSPLHF

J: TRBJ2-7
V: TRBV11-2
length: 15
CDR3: CASSFTGAQVEEQYF

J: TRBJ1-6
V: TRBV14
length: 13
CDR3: CASSATYNSPLHF

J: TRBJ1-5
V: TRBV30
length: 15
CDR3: CAWSVLAGASQPQHF

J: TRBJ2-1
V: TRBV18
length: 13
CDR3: CAGDRSIGGEQFF

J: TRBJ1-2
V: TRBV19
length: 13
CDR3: CASSVDRDTGYTF

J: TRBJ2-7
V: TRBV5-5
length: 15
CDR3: CASSLGSVGTYEQYF

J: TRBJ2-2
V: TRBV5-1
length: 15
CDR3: CASSFGGLNTGELFF

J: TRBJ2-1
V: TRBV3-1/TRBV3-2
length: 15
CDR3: CASSPRHGPRDEQFF

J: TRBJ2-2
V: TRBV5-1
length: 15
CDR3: CASSLAAGNTGELFF

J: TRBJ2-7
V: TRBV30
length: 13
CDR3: CAWNRYGTDEQYF

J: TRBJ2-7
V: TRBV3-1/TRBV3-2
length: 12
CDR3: CASSQYTYEQYF

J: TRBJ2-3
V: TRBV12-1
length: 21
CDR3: CASSFHCSGTGWDPSTDTQYF

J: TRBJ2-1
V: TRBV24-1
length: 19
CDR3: CATSDSPGTGSGVYNEQFF

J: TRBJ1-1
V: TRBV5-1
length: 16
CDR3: CASSLGTGGLGTEAFF

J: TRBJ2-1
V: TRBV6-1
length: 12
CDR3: CASSRTGNEQFF

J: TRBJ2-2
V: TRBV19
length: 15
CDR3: CASSRASMNTGELFF